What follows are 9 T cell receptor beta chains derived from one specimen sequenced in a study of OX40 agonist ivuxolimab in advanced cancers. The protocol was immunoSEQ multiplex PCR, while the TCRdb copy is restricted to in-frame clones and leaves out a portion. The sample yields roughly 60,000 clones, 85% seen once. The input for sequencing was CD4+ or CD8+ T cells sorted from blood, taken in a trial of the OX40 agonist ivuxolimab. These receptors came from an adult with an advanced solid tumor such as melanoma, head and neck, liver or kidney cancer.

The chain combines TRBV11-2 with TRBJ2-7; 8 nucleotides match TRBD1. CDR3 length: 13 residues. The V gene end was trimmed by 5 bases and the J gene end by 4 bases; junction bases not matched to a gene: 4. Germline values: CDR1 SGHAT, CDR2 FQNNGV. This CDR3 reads CASSPGGRYEQYF. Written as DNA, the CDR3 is TGTGCCAGCAGCCCAGGGGGCCGGTACGAGCAGTACTTC.

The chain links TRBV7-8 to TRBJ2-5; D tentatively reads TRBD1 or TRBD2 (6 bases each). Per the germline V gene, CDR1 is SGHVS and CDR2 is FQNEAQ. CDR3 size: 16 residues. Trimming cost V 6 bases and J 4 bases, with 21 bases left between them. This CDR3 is CASRPFLGGRAETQYF. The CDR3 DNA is TGTGCCAGCAGACCCTTTCTAGGGGGGCGCGCAGAGACCCAGTACTTC.

The CDR3 DNA reads TGTGCCAGCAGTCCACCGTCTACCGATGAGCAGTTCTTC. It codes for CASSPPSTDEQFF. This sequence joins TRBV28 and TRBJ2-1; no clear D gene. Germline V gene lookup returns CDR1 MDHEN and CDR2 SYDVKM. This CDR3 region has 13 residues. V was clipped by 5 bases and J by 8 bases, with 13 bases between them.

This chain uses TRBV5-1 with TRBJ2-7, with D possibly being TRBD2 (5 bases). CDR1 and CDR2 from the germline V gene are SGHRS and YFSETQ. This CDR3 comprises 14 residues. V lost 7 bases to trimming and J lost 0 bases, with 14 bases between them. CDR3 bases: TGCGCCAGCTCGACTGGGAGCGCCTCCTACGAGCAGTACTTC. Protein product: CASSTGSASYEQYF.

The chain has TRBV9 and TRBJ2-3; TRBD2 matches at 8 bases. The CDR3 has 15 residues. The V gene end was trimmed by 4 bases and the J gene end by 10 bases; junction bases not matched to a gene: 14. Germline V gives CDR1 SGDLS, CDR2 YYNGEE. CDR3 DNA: TGTGCCAGCAGCATACTAGCGGAGGGCCAAGCTGCGCAGTATTTT. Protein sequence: CASSILAEGQAAQYF.

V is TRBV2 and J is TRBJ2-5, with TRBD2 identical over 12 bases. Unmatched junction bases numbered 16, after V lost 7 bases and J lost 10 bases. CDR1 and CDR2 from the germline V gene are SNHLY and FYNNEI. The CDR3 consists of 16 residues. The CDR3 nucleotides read TGTGCCAGCAAGCTACTAGCGGGAGGAGGTCGGTTGTTCCAGTACTTC. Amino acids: CASKLLAGGGRLFQYF.

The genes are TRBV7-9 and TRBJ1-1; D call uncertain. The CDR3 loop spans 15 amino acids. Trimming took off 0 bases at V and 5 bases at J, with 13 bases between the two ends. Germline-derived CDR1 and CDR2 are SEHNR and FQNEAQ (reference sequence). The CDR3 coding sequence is TGTGCCAGCAGCTTAGCTTCTGCGAGGGAAACTGAAGCTTTCTTT. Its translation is CASSLASARETEAFF.

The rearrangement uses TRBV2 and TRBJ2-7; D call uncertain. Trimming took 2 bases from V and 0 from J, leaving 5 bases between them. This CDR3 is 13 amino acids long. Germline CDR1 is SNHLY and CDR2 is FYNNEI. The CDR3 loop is CASSEPFSYEQYF. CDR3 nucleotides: TGTGCCAGCAGTGAACCGTTCTCCTACGAGCAGTACTTC.

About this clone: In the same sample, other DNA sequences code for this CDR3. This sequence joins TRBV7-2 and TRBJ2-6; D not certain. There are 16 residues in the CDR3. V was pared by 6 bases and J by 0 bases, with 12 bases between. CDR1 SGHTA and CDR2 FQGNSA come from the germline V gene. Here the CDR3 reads CASSPVGSSGANVLTF. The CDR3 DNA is TGTGCCAGCAGTCCAGTGGGCAGCTCTGGGGCCAACGTCCTGACTTTC. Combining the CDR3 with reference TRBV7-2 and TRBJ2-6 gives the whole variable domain GAGVSQSPSNKVTEKGKDVELRCDPISGHTALYWYRQSLGQGLEFLIYFQGNSAPDKSGLPSDRFSAERTGGSVSTLTIQRTQQEDSAVYLCASSPVGSSGANVLTFGAGSRLTVL.